What follows are 20 T cell receptor beta chains derived from one specimen sequenced in a study of blood T cells in healthy people across ages. Then a second PCR, running roughly 7 to 11 cycles, was carried out with a sample-barcoded 5' primer and a J-beta primer mix. TCRdb re-analysed the 5' RACE reads in MiXCR, keeping a single row per CDR3 protein. The sample has approximately 730,000 distinct CDR3 sequences, roughly 53% seen once. Specimen: blood. Every receptor here comes from a man older than 75 in good health.

This sequence joins TRBV9 and TRBJ2-3; maybe TRBD2 (6 bases). This CDR3 is built from 14 residues. Germline assignment: CDR1 SGDLS and CDR2 YYNGEE. V lost 0 bases and J lost 6, with 11 bases in between. The CDR3 nucleotides read TGTGCCAGCAGCGTAGGCGGTAGCGGCGATACGCAGTATTTT. Its translation is CASSVGGSGDTQYF.

The V gene is TRBV29-1, the J gene TRBJ2-5; perhaps TRBD2 as D (6 bases). The CDR3 is 16 residues long. The V gene lost 7 bases and the J gene lost 5 bases, with 26 bases spanning the gap. The germline V gene encodes CDR1 SQVTM and CDR2 ANQGSEA. The CDR3 DNA sequence: TGCAGCGCCCTCGGAGGGGTGCGGGGAAGAGGGGAGACCCAGTACTTC. Protein sequence: CSALGGVRGRGETQYF.

This clonotype was seen a handful of times. The chain joins TRBV14 to TRBJ1-2; D possibly corresponds to TRBD1 (5 bases). V shed 1 base and J shed 8 bases, with 17 bases lying between them. CDR1 is SGHDN and CDR2 is FVKESK in the germline V gene. This CDR3 spans 15 amino acids. CDR3 sequence (DNA): TGTGCCAGCAGCCAAGCCGCGGGAAGGGGCAGAGGCTACACCTTC. Its protein product is CASSQAAGRGRGYTF.

In its sample, this clonotype was seen a few times. The rearrangement links TRBV24-1 to TRBJ2-1, with 13 bases fitting TRBD2. Losses at the gene ends were 3 bases for V and 7 bases for J; bases not matched to a gene: 5. CDR1 is KGHDR and CDR2 is SFDVKD in the germline V gene. There are 16 residues in the CDR3. The chain's CDR3 is CATSDELAGGGNEQFF. CDR3 DNA sequence: TGTGCCACCAGTGATGAACTAGCGGGAGGGGGTAATGAGCAGTTCTTC.

V usage is TRBV6-1 and J usage is TRBJ2-6; 7 nucleotides agree with TRBD1. V dropped 6 bases and J dropped 0; count of bases not matched to a gene: 8. This CDR3 has 17 amino acids. Germline assignment: CDR1 MNHNS and CDR2 SASEGT. The CDR3 loop reads CASRFTGVDSGANVLTF. CDR3 bases: TGTGCCAGCAGATTTACAGGGGTTGACTCTGGGGCCAACGTCCTGACTTTC.

The chain couples TRBV5-1 to TRBJ2-7; possible D gene TRBD2, 5 bases. The CDR3 spans 13 residues. Between the trimmed V and J ends, which lost 4 bases and 7 bases, there was a span of 15 bases. Germline values: CDR1 SGHRS, CDR2 YFSETQ. The CDR3 protein is CASSVIALGEQYF. For the CDR3, the DNA is TGCGCCAGCAGCGTGATAGCGCTTGGGGAGCAGTACTTC. The variable domain in full, completed from reference TRBV5-1 and TRBJ2-7, reads KAGVTQTPRYLIKTRGQQVTLSCSPISGHRSVSWYQQTPGQGLQFLFEYFSETQRNKGNFPGRFSGRQFSNSRSEMNVSTLELGDSALYLCASSVIALGEQYFGPGTRLTVT.

V is TRBV10-1 and J is TRBJ2-2, with a tentative D call TRBD1 (5 bases). Per germline, CDR1 WNHNN and CDR2 SYGVQD (reference sequence). Trimming left V 3 bases short and J 5 bases short, with 10 bases between. The CDR3 is 14 residues long. DNA for the CDR3: TGCGCCAGCAGTGACTACCGACAGACCGGGGAGCTGTTTTTT. Amino acid sequence: CASSDYRQTGELFF.

This clonotype was seen a few times. The chain recombines TRBV11-2 with TRBJ2-1; maybe TRBD1 (6 bases). Trimming pared 5 bases from V and 15 bases from J, leaving 17 bases between. Germline V gene sequence: CDR1 SGHAT, CDR2 FQNNGV. The CDR3 runs 12 residues. The DNA of the CDR3 is TGTGCCAGCAGCCCAGGGGACCCCAACCCGTTCTTC. It codes for CASSPGDPNPFF.

This clonotype was counted once. The chain links TRBV6-5 to TRBJ2-4; 8 bases match TRBD1. This CDR3 comprises 14 residues. Germline V gene sequence: CDR1 MNHEY, CDR2 SVGAGI. Trimming took 8 bases from V and 5 from J; bases not matched to a gene: 8. Here the CDR3 reads CASRLDRVENIQYF. The CDR3 DNA reads as TGTGCCAGCCGCCTGGACAGGGTCGAAAACATTCAGTACTTC.

The rearrangement uses TRBV7-2 and TRBJ2-1; 8 nucleotides align to TRBD2. The germline V gene encodes CDR1 SGHTA and CDR2 FQGNSA. Trimming cost V 1 base and J 9 bases; bases outside gene matches: 8. The CDR3 loop spans 15 amino acids. This CDR3 reads CASSLGTCGRTEQFF. The CDR3 nucleotides are TGTGCCAGCAGCTTAGGGACTTGCGGGAGGACTGAGCAGTTCTTC.

This clonotype has only one observation. The V call is TRBV7-3, the J call TRBJ1-1; no reliable D call. Germline CDR1 and CDR2: SGHTA and FQGTGA. There are 15 residues in the CDR3. V lost 3 bases and J lost 5, with 16 bases in between. The CDR3 sequence: CASSLIETRKTEAFF. The DNA of the CDR3 is TGTGCCAGCAGCTTGATTGAGACCCGAAAGACTGAAGCTTTCTTT.

A note on this clonotype: The junction departs from the called germline gene at one end, perhaps through a read error. V is TRBV5-1 and J is TRBJ2-7; D possibly corresponds to TRBD2 (6 bases). Germline assignment: CDR1 SGHRS and CDR2 YFSETQ. This CDR3 region has 16 residues. This chain's CDR3 is CASNLGGAASSYEQYF. The CDR3 DNA reads TGCGCCAGCAACTTGGGGGGAGCTGCCTCCTCCTACGAGCAGTACTTC.

The J gene is TRBJ2-1, the V gene TRBV11-2; 11 bases map to TRBD2. The CDR3 loop spans 15 amino acids. Germline CDR1 reads SGHAT; CDR2 reads FQNNGV. Trimming cost V 4 bases and J 9 bases; bases outside gene matches: 8. The CDR3 loop reads CASSSLAGGFVEQFF. In nucleotides, the CDR3 is TGTGCCAGCAGCTCCTTAGCGGGAGGGTTTGTTGAGCAGTTCTTC.

Here the CDR3 reads CSARDAGFQETQYF. The CDR3 region has the DNA TGCAGTGCTAGAGATGCCGGCTTTCAAGAGACCCAGTACTTC. The chain uses TRBV20-1 and TRBJ2-5; D is unresolved. There are 14 residues in the CDR3. With 0 bases removed from V and 2 bases from J, the gap between germline ends came to 10 bases. CDR1 is DFQATT, CDR2 SNEGSKA, per germline (reference sequence).

The chain joins TRBV24-1 to TRBJ1-4; maybe TRBD1 (6 bases). This CDR3 has 15 amino acids. The V and J ends lost 6 bases and 5 bases respectively, with 15 bases between them. Germline CDR1 KGHDR, CDR2 SFDVKD. As DNA, the CDR3 is TGTGCCACCAGTCAACCGGGACAAGGAAATGAAAAACTGTTTTTT. It encodes CATSQPGQGNEKLFF.

This chain uses TRBV4-2 with TRBJ2-5; D ambiguous. Matching the DNA end better, TRBJ2-7 makes the J call doubtful. The CDR3 has 16 residues. The germline V gene encodes CDR1 LGHNA and CDR2 YNFKEQ. The CDR3 region is CASSQDRAGGFYEQYF. The CDR3 DNA reads TGTGCCAGCAGCCAAGATAGGGCTGGTGGGTTTTACGAGCAGTACTTC.

The chain couples TRBV9 to TRBJ2-1; D is undetermined. CDR1 and CDR2 from the germline V gene are SGDLS and YYNGEE. This CDR3 is 12 amino acids long. Deletions cut 4 bases from V and 9 bases from J, with 11 bases between. CDR3 loop: CASSPLNGEQFF. The CDR3, as DNA: TGTGCCAGCAGCCCCCTTAACGGTGAGCAGTTCTTC.

V usage is TRBV2 and J usage is TRBJ2-5, with 10 bases fitting TRBD2. The CDR3 spans 15 residues. CDR1 SNHLY and CDR2 FYNNEI come from the germline V gene. Trimming took 5 bases from V and 1 from J; bases not matched to a gene: 4. CDR3 in amino acids: CASSYTSGTQETQYF. In DNA form, the CDR3 reads TGTGCCAGCAGTTATACTAGCGGGACCCAAGAGACCCAGTACTTC.

The chain links TRBV5-1 to TRBJ2-2, with 8 bases that match TRBD2. Germline values: CDR1 SGHRS, CDR2 YFSETQ. V was pared by 0 bases and J by 6 bases, with 4 bases of the junction left unmatched. This CDR3 is 15 amino acids long. As DNA, the CDR3 is TGCGCCAGCAGCTTGGATCCAGCGGGAGCCGGGGAGCTGTTTTTT. This sequence encodes CASSLDPAGAGELFF.

The chain carries TRBV18 and TRBJ1-4; D not certain. The CDR3 extends over 15 amino acids. V lost 6 bases, J lost 7 bases, and 18 bases lay in between. Germline V CDR1 and CDR2: KGHSH, LQKENI. The CDR3 coding sequence is TGTGCCAGCTCGTACACGGCGAGTATGAGTGAAAAACTGTTTTTT. Residues: CASSYTASMSEKLFF.